This TCR beta chain was observed in a study of shared clonotypes between healthy human individuals. The V end was cut by 4 bases, the J end by 6 bases, with 11 bases between. Looked up from germline, CDR1 is SGDLS and CDR2 is YYNGEE. CDR3 length: 13 amino acids. Profiled with immunoSEQ multiplex PCR; TCRdb holds only in-frame clones, not every one. The sample holds about 2 million clones, 85% to 95% seen once. This TCR was recovered from a young man in good health. The rearrangement uses TRBV9 and TRBJ2-1; D remains ambiguous. The sample was naive CD4+ T cells sorted from blood. Subset noted: CD45RA+ positively selected. CDR3 coding DNA: TGTGCCAGCAGCCCTAGGAGCGTCAATGAGCAGTTCTTC. Residues: CASSPRSVNEQFF.